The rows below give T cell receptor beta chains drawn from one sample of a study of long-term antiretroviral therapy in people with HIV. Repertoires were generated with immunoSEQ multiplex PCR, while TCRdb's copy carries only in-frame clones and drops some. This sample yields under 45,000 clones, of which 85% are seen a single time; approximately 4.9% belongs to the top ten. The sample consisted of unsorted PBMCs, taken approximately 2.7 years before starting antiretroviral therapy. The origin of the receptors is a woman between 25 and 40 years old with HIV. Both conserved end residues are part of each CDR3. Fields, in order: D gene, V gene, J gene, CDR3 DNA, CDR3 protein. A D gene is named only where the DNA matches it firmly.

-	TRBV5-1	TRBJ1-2	TGCGCCAGCAGCTCATACGGGACAATTGATGGCTACACCTTC	CASSSYGTIDGYTF
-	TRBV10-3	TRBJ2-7	TGTGCCATCAGTGATCTTCCGGCTTACGAGCAGTACTTC	CAISDLPAYEQYF
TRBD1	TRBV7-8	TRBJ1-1	TGTGCCAGCAGCCTACGGACAGGGCGGAACACTGAAGCTTTCTTT	CASSLRTGRNTEAFF
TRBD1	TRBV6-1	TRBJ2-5	TGTGCCAGCAGTGAAGCGACAGGGAACCAAGAGACCCAGTACTTC	CASSEATGNQETQYF
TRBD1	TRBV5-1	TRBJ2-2	TGCGCCAGCAGCATTCCTACAGGGGGCACCGAGCGGGGGCTGTTTTTT	CASSIPTGGTERGLFF
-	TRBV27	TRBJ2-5	TGTGCCAGCAGTTTATCGTTCCCCCGACTCACAGGGACGTGGTACCAAGAGACCCAGTACTTC	CASSLSFPRLTGTWYQETQYF
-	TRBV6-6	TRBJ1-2	TGTGCCAGCAGCCTCTCCCCTAAAGGATCTAACTATGGCTACACCTTC	CASSLSPKGSNYGYTF
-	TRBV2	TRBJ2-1	TGTGCCAGCACCCTCCTGCCGGGACGCCCAAACAATGAGCAGTTCTTC	CASTLLPGRPNNEQFF
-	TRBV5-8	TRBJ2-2	TGTGCCAGCAGCTTGGCGACTAGGGGCACCGGGGAGCTGTTTTTT	CASSLATRGTGELFF
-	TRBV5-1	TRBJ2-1	TGCGCCAGCAGTTTACAGGGCTACAATGAGCAGTTCTTC	CASSLQGYNEQFF
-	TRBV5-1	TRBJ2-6	TGCGCCAGCAGCGAAAGGCACAGGGACTACTCTGGGGCCAACGTCCTGACTTTC	CASSERHRDYSGANVLTF